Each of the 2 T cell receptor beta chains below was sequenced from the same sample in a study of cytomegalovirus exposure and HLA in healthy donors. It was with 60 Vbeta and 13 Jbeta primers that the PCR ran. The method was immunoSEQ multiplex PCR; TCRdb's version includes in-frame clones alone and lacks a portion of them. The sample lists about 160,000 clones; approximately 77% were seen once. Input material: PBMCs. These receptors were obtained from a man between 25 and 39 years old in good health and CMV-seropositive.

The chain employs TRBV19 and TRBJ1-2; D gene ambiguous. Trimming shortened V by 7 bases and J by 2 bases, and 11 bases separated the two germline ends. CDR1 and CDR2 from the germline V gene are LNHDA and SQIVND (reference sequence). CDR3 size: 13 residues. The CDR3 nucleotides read TGTGCCAGTACGGAGCACGGGAACTATGGCTACACCTTC. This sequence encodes CASTEHGNYGYTF. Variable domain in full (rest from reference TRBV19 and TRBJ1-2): DGGITQSPKYLFRKEGQNVTLSCEQNLNHDAMYWYRQDPGQGLRLIYYSQIVNDFQKGDIAEGYSVSREKKESFPLTVTSAQKNPTAFYLCASTEHGNYGYTFGSGTRLTVV.

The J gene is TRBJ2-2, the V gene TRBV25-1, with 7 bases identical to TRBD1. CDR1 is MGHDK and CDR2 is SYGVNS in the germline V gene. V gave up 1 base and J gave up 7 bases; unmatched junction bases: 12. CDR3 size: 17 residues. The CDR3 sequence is CASSESDRETRHGELFF. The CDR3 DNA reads TGTGCCAGCAGTGAATCCGACAGGGAAACTCGACACGGGGAGCTGTTTTTT.